This record concerns one T cell receptor beta chain sequence. Its antigen remains unidentified. The data belong to a study of memory CD4+ T cells and cytomegalovirus serostatus. About the study: Healthy Belgian adult donors included nine or ten CMV-positive and about two dozen CMV-negative people.

This table comes from immunoSEQ multiplex PCR, and its TCRdb copy is limited to in-frame clones, with some not included. This sample has 45,000 to 65,000 clones, with around 80% found just once. Single viable CD3+CD4+CD8-CD45RO+ cells were sorted as the memory CD4+ T cells. Serum IgG to CMV pp150, pp28, p38 and p52 defined serostatus. The study's findings and limits: Median bootstrapped AUC for CMV status was approximately 0.96 originally, about 0.9 US-trained.

This CDR3 is 17 amino acids long. V gave up 6 bases and J gave up 4 bases; unmatched junction bases: 13. Germline V CDR1 and CDR2: SNHLY, FYNNEI. The source of this sequence is an adult in good health and CMV-seropositive. Input material: memory CD4+ T cells from blood. The chain couples TRBV2 to TRBJ2-2; 8 bases agree with TRBD1. The DNA for the CDR3 is TGTGCCAGCAGCCCAGGACAGGGACGAGGTGGCACCGGGGAGCTGTTTTTT. It codes for CASSPGQGRGGTGELFF.